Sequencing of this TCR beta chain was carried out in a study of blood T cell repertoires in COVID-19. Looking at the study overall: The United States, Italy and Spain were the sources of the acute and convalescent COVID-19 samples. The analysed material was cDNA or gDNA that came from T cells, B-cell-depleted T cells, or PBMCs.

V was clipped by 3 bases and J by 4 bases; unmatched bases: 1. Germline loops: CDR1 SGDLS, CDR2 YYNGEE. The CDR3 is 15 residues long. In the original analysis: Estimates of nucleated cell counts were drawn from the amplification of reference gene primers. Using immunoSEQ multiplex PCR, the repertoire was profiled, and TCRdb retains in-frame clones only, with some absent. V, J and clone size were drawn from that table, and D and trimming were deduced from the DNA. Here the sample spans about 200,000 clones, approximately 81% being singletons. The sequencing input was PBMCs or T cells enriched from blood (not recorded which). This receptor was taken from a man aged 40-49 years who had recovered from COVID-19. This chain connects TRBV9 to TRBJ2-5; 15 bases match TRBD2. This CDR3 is CASSGGLAGGETQYF. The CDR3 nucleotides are TGTGCCAGCAGCGGGGGACTAGCGGGAGGAGAGACCCAGTACTTC.